A single sample gave rise to the 2 T cell receptor beta chains below, sequenced in a study of T cell repertoires in cytomegalovirus infection. No cognate antigen is known for these TCRs. TCRdb passed the reads through MiXCR, listing each CDR3 protein once. The data contain some 700,000 distinct CDR3 sequences, 30% to 40% of them singletons. The sequencing used cultured PBMCs, collected from culture after CMV antigen stimulation. The origin of the receptors is a human donor in good health (CMV status not recorded). Some clones in this sample may be carry-over from other donors' samples.

This rearrangement joins TRBV4-1 to TRBJ2-2, with 7 bases that match TRBD1. This CDR3 contains 14 residues. Germline V gene data show CDR1 as MGHRA and CDR2 as YSYEKL. The ends lost 4 bases at V and 5 bases at J; junction bases unmatched: 4. CDR3 protein: CASSRPGQTGELFF. CDR3 in DNA: TGCGCCAGCAGCCGACCGGGACAGACCGGGGAGCTGTTTTTT.

This clonotype has ten or more counts. The chain employs TRBV7-8 and TRBJ1-1; D perhaps matches TRBD1 (5 bases). The germline V gene has CDR1 SGHVS and CDR2 FQNEAQ. The CDR3 runs 17 residues. The V gene lost 7 bases and the J gene lost 0 bases, with 21 bases spanning the gap. The CDR3 region has the DNA TGTGCCAGCAAAGGAGTAAGAGGACGGGGGATGAACACTGAAGCTTTCTTT. It yields the protein CASKGVRGRGMNTEAFF.